Presented here are 24 T cell receptor beta chains from one specimen sequenced in a study of blood T cell repertoires in COVID-19. TCRdb's copy holds only in-frame clones and misses some; the assay was immunoSEQ multiplex PCR. In the table there are some 60,000 clones, about 76% of which are singletons. Sequencing was carried out using peripheral blood. These TCRs come from a human donor in a cohort sampled during active COVID-19.

This clone showed up just once. The chain recombines TRBV5-6 with TRBJ2-7, with D possibly matching TRBD2 (6 bases). CDR1 and CDR2 from the germline V gene are SGHDT and YYEEEE. The V and J ends lost 0 bases and 2 bases respectively, with 15 bases between them. The length of the CDR3 is 16 residues. DNA for the CDR3: TGTGCCAGCAGCTTGGGCCCCCGGGGGTCACCCTACGAGCAGTACTTC. This gives the protein CASSLGPRGSPYEQYF.

The chain joins TRBV7-2 to TRBJ2-7; TRBD1 aligns across 8 bases. The germline CDR1 and CDR2 sequences are SGHTA and FQGNSA. The V segment lost 2 bases and the J segment 5 bases; nucleotides outside the gene matches: 17. The CDR3 is 18 residues long. The CDR3 loop is CASSLSTALGRTGNEQYF. As DNA, the CDR3 is TGTGCCAGCAGCTTATCCACAGCCTTGGGACGGACAGGGAACGAGCAGTACTTC.

In DNA form, the CDR3 reads TGTGCCAGTAGCCAGGGGGCTGGGGAGACCCAGTACTTC. Amino acid sequence: CASSQGAGETQYF. V usage is TRBV19 and J usage is TRBJ2-5; the match to TRBD1 covers 8 bases. The CDR3 spans 13 residues. The germline V gene has CDR1 LNHDA and CDR2 SQIVND (reference sequence). Germline trimming cut 6 bases from V and 5 bases from J; bases unmatched to any gene: 5.

In its sample, this clone was seen a few times. The CDR3 region is CSASHGGTEAFF. In DNA, the CDR3 is TGCAGTGCTAGTCATGGGGGGACTGAAGCTTTCTTT. The V and J genes are TRBV20-1 and TRBJ1-1; D may be TRBD1 (5 bases). Germline CDR1 reads DFQATT; CDR2 reads SNEGSKA (reference sequence). CDR3 length equals 12 residues. V lost 3 bases to trimming and J lost 5 bases, with 10 bases between them.

V gene TRBV5-1 combines with J gene TRBJ2-3; maybe TRBD1 (5 bases). This CDR3 is built from 12 residues. Germline V gene sequence: CDR1 SGHRS, CDR2 YFSETQ. V was clipped by 1 base and J by 6 bases, with 6 bases between them. CDR3 amino acids: CASSLPGDTQYF. Written as DNA, the CDR3 is TGCGCCAGCAGCTTGCCAGGGGATACGCAGTATTTT.

The chain combines TRBV10-2 with TRBJ2-7, with a weak D call TRBD2 (6 bases). V was shortened by 7 bases and J by 4 bases, with 14 bases between the two germline ends. CDR1 and CDR2 from the germline V gene are WSHSY and SAAADI. This CDR3 comprises 13 residues. The CDR3 DNA sequence: TGCGCCAGCATAATGGCCGGGGGTTACGAGCAGTACTTC. This gives the protein CASIMAGGYEQYF.

The CDR3: CASNPTGTGRNEKLFF. CDR3 nucleotides: TGTGCCAGCAACCCAACAGGGACAGGGCGTAATGAAAAACTGTTTTTT. The chain employs TRBV7-9 and TRBJ1-4; 9 bases are a match to TRBD1. The CDR3 is made up of 16 amino acids. V was pared by 7 bases and J by 4 bases, with 10 bases of the junction left unmatched. The V gene's germline CDR1 is SEHNR and CDR2 FQNEAQ (reference sequence).

The chain joins TRBV2 to TRBJ2-3; D gene uncertain. V lost 4 bases and J lost 6, with 11 bases in between. Germline loops: CDR1 SNHLY, CDR2 FYNNEI. This CDR3 is 13 amino acids long. The DNA for the CDR3 is TGTGCCAGCAGTGGAAACTCCGGGGATACGCAGTATTTT. It is translated as CASSGNSGDTQYF.

V and J are TRBV25-1 and TRBJ1-4; D gene ambiguous. V gave up 6 bases and J gave up 4 bases, with 9 bases separating them. Germline CDR1 is MGHDK and CDR2 is SYGVNS. The CDR3 totals 13 residues. CDR3 residues: CASRAQLNEKLFF. The CDR3 region has the DNA TGTGCCAGCAGGGCACAGCTTAATGAAAAACTGTTTTTT.

The genes are TRBV5-1 and TRBJ2-2; 7 bases agree with TRBD2. J gave up 1 base and V 4 bases, and 7 bases lay outside the gene matches. The CDR3 contains 16 residues. CDR1 and CDR2 (germline): SGHRS, YFSETQ. CDR3 coding DNA: TGCGCCAGCAGCGTGCTAGCGGCCCAGAACACCGGGGAGCTGTTTTTT. As protein: CASSVLAAQNTGELFF.

The chain recombines TRBV18 with TRBJ2-7, with 11 positions matching TRBD1. This CDR3 has 13 residues. V lost 4 bases, J lost 7 bases, and 3 bases stayed unmatched. Germline CDR1 KGHSH, CDR2 LQKENI. CDR3: CASSLGTGGEQYF. The CDR3, as DNA: TGTGCCAGCTCACTAGGGACAGGGGGAGAGCAGTACTTC.

The V gene is TRBV7-9, the J gene TRBJ1-4; D gene uncertain. V shed 8 bases and J shed 7 bases, with 17 bases lying between them. Germline assignment: CDR1 SEHNR and CDR2 FQNEAQ (reference sequence). The CDR3 consists of 14 residues. This chain's CDR3 is CASSNSAGGEKLFF. CDR3 DNA sequence: TGTGCCAGCTCAAACTCGGCGGGTGGTGAAAAACTGTTTTTT.

V usage is TRBV7-2 and J usage is TRBJ1-5; 9 bases match TRBD1. Germline values: CDR1 SGHTA, CDR2 FQGNSA. Trimming cost V 2 bases and J 4 bases; bases outside gene matches: 12. This CDR3 spans 18 amino acids. The CDR3 bases are TGTGCCAGCAGCTTACGCCCCGGGACAGGGTTCAATAATCAGCCCCAGCATTTT. It is translated as CASSLRPGTGFNNQPQHF. Combining the CDR3 with reference TRBV7-2 and TRBJ1-5 gives the whole variable domain GAGVSQSPSNKVTEKGKDVELRCDPISGHTALYWYRQSLGQGLEFLIYFQGNSAPDKSGLPSDRFSAERTGGSVSTLTIQRTQQEDSAVYLCASSLRPGTGFNNQPQHFGDGTRLSIL.

V usage is TRBV27 and J usage is TRBJ1-1, with D hard to call. The germline gives CDR1 MNHEY, CDR2 SMNVEV (reference sequence). Between the trimmed V and J ends, which lost 5 bases and 1 base, there was a span of 8 bases. The length of the CDR3 is 13 residues. The DNA for the CDR3 is TGTGCCAGCAGTACACAACGGAACACTGAAGCTTTCTTT. Protein: CASSTQRNTEAFF.

The CDR3 sequence is CASSVGGGPSYNEQFF. CDR3 DNA: TGTGCCAGCAGCGTAGGAGGCGGGCCCTCCTACAATGAGCAGTTCTTC. The chain links TRBV9 to TRBJ2-1, with a possible D match to TRBD2 (5 bases). Germline-derived CDR1 and CDR2 are SGDLS and YYNGEE. Trimming removed 0 bases at V and 0 bases at J, with 10 bases between. CDR3 length: 16 amino acids. The full variable domain, completed using reference TRBV9 and TRBJ2-1, is DSGVTQTPKHLITATGQRVTLRCSPRSGDLSVYWYQQSLDQGLQFLIQYYNGEERAKGNILERFSAQQFPDLHSELNLSSLELGDSALYFCASSVGGGPSYNEQFFGPGTRLTVL.

The J gene is TRBJ2-7, the V gene TRBV29-1; 9 bases map to TRBD1. This CDR3 contains 12 residues. Trimming at V came to 6 bases and at J to 6 bases, leaving 6 bases not matched to a gene. Germline V CDR1 and CDR2: SQVTM, ANQGSEA. DNA of the CDR3: TGCAGCGTGGGACAGGGAAAAGGCGAGCAGTACTTC. It codes for CSVGQGKGEQYF.

The chain employs TRBV20-1 and TRBJ1-1, with D uncertain. Looked up from germline, CDR1 is DFQATT and CDR2 is SNEGSKA (reference sequence). Trimming shortened V by 6 bases and J by 6 bases, and 11 bases separated the two germline ends. The CDR3 has 11 amino acids. The CDR3 DNA follows: TGCAGTGCGGAGGGCCAGTCTGAAGCTTTCTTT. This translates into CSAEGQSEAFF.

The rearrangement links TRBV5-6 to TRBJ1-3; D perhaps matches TRBD1 (6 bases). Germline CDR1 reads SGHDT; CDR2 reads YYEEEE. V was cut by 1 base and J by 2 bases, with 10 bases left in between. The CDR3 spans 15 residues. The CDR3 region has the DNA TGTGCCAGCAGCTTGAGCAGGGGCCCTGGAAACACCATATATTTT. The encoded protein is CASSLSRGPGNTIYF.

This clone showed up just a few times. This chain connects TRBV12-3 or TRBV12-4 to TRBJ2-1, with D possibly being TRBD2 (6 bases). The CDR3 is 13 residues long. V lost 9 bases and J 7 bases, leaving 16 bases between the germline ends. CDR3 loop: CASSGTLRNEQFF. CDR3 nucleotides: TGTGCCAGTTCAGGGACTCTTCGAAATGAGCAGTTCTTC.

CDR3 nucleotides: TGCGCCAGCAGCCAAGCGGGGACATCGAGAGAGACCCAGTACTTC. The encoded protein is CASSQAGTSRETQYF. This chain uses TRBV4-1 with TRBJ2-5; weak D call: TRBD1 (6 bases). Looked up from germline, CDR1 is MGHRA and CDR2 is YSYEKL. Trimming took off 1 base at V and 4 bases at J, with 13 bases between the two ends. The CDR3 contains 15 residues.

This clone was counted at least ten times. The chain employs TRBV10-3 and TRBJ2-2, with a tentative D call TRBD2 (7 bases). The CDR3 runs to 14 residues. V was trimmed by 0 bases and J by 10 bases, leaving 12 bases between them. Germline CDR1 and CDR2: ENHRY and SYGVKD. The CDR3 DNA is TGTGCCATCAGTGAGTCGAGGGGGGGGTCGGAGCTGTTTTTT. Translated, it gives CAISESRGGSELFF.

The genes are TRBV5-1 and TRBJ2-2; the match to TRBD1 covers 8 bases. This CDR3 spans 15 amino acids. With 0 bases clipped from V and 5 bases from J, the junction kept 3 bases outside the gene matches. The germline CDR1 and CDR2 sequences are SGHRS and YFSETQ. The CDR3 region has the DNA TGCGCCAGCAGCTTGGCTTGGACAGGGACCGGGGAGCTGTTTTTT. Protein product: CASSLAWTGTGELFF.

The chain employs TRBV4-3 and TRBJ2-7; TRBD1 matches at 8 bases. V was clipped by 5 bases and J by 3 bases; unmatched bases: 9. The CDR3 consists of 15 residues. Per germline, CDR1 LGHNA and CDR2 YSLEER. CDR3 coding DNA: TGCGCCAGCAGCACGCGACAGGGGAGATTCTACGAGCAGTACTTC. Translated, it gives CASSTRQGRFYEQYF.

V is TRBV5-1 and J is TRBJ1-6; 11 positions agree with TRBD1. This CDR3 has 15 residues. Germline-derived CDR1 and CDR2 are SGHRS and YFSETQ. Losses at the gene ends were 4 bases for V and 8 bases for J; bases not matched to a gene: 5. The CDR3 DNA sequence: TGCGCCAGCAGCACGGGGACAGGGGGTTATTCACCCCTCCACTTT. Amino acid sequence: CASSTGTGGYSPLHF.